Described below is a single TCR beta chain sequence and its context. Its matching antigen is unknown. This specimen belongs to a study of CD8+ T cells in alopecia areata. The CDR3 is 14 residues long. Germline V gene lookup returns CDR1 SGHTA and CDR2 FQGNSA. V lost 3 bases and J lost 6; bases outside the gene matches: 7. As the sequencing template, cDNA was produced by extracting RNA and reverse transcribing it. Profiling relied on immunoSEQ multiplex PCR, and the TCRdb table lists in-frame clones only, not all of them. Here the sample spans 140,000 to 150,000 clones, roughly 64% being singletons. Study-wide results and caveats: Lesional scalp, notably in alopecia totalis/universalis, had clonality above that of normal scalp. Whereas mice showed it more clearly, TCR sharing across patients was murkier, possibly because of HLA.

The sample in question was CD4+ T cells sorted from blood, obtained at week 0. This receptor was identified in a human donor with alopecia areata. The genes are TRBV7-2 and TRBJ1-2, with 7 bases identical to TRBD1. The CDR3 sequence: CASSLRGQPDGYTF. The DNA of the CDR3 is TGTGCCAGCAGCTTGAGGGGACAGCCAGATGGCTACACCTTC.